This TCR beta chain appears in the sequencing data of a study of blood T cell repertoires in COVID-19. Study-wide context: Both acute and convalescent COVID-19 samples were obtained from the United States, Italy and Spain. PBMCs, B-cell-depleted T cells, or T cells provided the cDNA or gDNA that made up the material.

V shed 0 bases and J shed 5 bases, with 8 bases lying between them. Per the germline V gene, CDR1 is SGHRS and CDR2 is YFSETQ. CDR3 length: 13 residues. Generated by immunoSEQ multiplex PCR, the TCRdb table keeps only in-frame clones and is missing some. The sample yields over 150,000 clones, 80% to 90% seen once. This chain uses TRBV5-1 with TRBJ2-5; D is possibly TRBD1 (5 bases). The sequence derives from a woman of 80 years or more with COVID-19, enrolled during active disease. The sample taken for sequencing was peripheral blood. The CDR3 region has the DNA TGCGCCAGCAGCTTGGGGTCAGGGGAGACCCAGTACTTC. Its translation: CASSLGSGETQYF.